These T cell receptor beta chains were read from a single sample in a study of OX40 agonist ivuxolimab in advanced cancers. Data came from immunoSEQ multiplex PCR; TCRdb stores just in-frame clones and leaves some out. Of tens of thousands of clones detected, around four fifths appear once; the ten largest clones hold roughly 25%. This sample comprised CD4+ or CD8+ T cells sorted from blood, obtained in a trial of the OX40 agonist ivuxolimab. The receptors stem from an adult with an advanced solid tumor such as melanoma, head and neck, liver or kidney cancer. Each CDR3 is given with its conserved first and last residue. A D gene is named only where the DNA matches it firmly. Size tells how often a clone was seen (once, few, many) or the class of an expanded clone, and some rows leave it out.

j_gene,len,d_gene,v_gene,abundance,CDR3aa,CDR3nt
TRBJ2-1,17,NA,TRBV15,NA,CATSRDGEGSSYNEQFF,TGTGCCACCAGCAGAGATGGAGAGGGGAGCTCCTACAATGAGCAGTTCTTC
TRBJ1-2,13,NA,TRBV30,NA,CAWSGGAGGGYTF,TGTGCCTGGTCCGGGGGGGCCGGAGGTGGCTACACCTTC
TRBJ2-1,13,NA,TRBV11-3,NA,CASSQRYPNEQFF,TGTGCCAGCAGCCAGCGCTACCCAAATGAGCAGTTCTTC
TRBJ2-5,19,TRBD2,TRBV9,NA,CASSVGTSGGAVYQETQYF,TGTGCCAGCAGCGTCGGGACTAGCGGGGGGGCCGTTTACCAAGAGACCCAGTACTTC
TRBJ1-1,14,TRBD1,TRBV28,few,CASSLVAGGTEAFF,TGTGCCAGCAGTTTAGTGGCAGGGGGCACTGAAGCTTTCTTT
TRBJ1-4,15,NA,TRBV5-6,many,CASSLVQGQDEKLFF,TGTGCCAGCAGCTTGGTCCAGGGCCAGGATGAAAAACTGTTTTTT
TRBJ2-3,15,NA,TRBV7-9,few,CASSFKLVLTDTQYF,TGTGCCAGCAGCTTCAAACTAGTTCTTACAGATACGCAGTATTTT
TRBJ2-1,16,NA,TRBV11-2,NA,CASSLGAALRIDEQFF,TGTGCCAGCAGCCTCGGGGCTGCTCTAAGAATTGATGAGCAGTTCTTC
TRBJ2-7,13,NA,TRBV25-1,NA,CASSELGYYEQYF,TGTGCCAGCAGTGAATTGGGATACTACGAGCAGTACTTC
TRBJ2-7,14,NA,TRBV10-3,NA,CAIERQGGSYEQYF,TGTGCCATCGAGCGACAGGGAGGCTCCTACGAGCAGTACTTC
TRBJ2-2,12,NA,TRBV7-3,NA,CASSFDTGELFF,TGTGCCAGCAGCTTCGACACCGGGGAGCTGTTTTTT
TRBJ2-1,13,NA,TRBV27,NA,CASATSSYNEQFF,TGTGCCAGCGCGACTAGCTCCTACAATGAGCAGTTCTTC
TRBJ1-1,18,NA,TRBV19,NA,CASSILPGRNDMNTEAFF,TGTGCCAGTAGTATCCTCCCCGGGCGGAATGACATGAACACTGAAGCTTTCTTT
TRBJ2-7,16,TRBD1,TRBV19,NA,CASSKKGTGAVYEQYF,TGTGCCAGTAGTAAAAAGGGAACAGGGGCCGTATACGAGCAGTACTTC
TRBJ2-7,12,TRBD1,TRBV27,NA,CASSLDRGEQYF,TGTGCCAGCAGTTTGGACAGGGGTGAGCAGTACTTC
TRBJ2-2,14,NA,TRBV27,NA,CASSAQGRLWELFF,TGTGCCAGCAGTGCCCAAGGTCGCCTCTGGGAGCTGTTTTTT
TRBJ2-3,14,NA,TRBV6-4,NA,CASSPGQDTDTQYF,TGTGCCAGCAGTCCGGGACAAGACACAGATACGCAGTATTTT
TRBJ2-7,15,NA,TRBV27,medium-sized,CASSPSNQGTYEQYF,TGTGCCAGCAGTCCCTCGAATCAAGGGACCTACGAGCAGTACTTC
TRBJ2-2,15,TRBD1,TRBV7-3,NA,CASSARTGRSGELFF,TGTGCCAGCAGCGCCCGGACAGGGAGGTCCGGGGAGCTGTTTTTT
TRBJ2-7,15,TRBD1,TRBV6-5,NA,CASSYNGQGIYEQYF,TGTGCCAGCAGCTACAACGGACAGGGGATCTACGAGCAGTACTTC
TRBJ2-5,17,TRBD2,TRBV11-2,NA,CASSWVTSGGAGETQYF,TGTGCCAGCAGCTGGGTGACTAGCGGGGGGGCTGGAGAGACCCAGTACTTC
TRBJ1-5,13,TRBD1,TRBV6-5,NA,CASSLDRGQPQHF,TGTGCCAGCAGTTTGGACAGGGGTCAGCCCCAGCATTTT
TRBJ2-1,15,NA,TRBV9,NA,CASSVGVAPYNEQFF,TGTGCCAGCAGCGTAGGAGTAGCCCCATACAATGAGCAGTTCTTC
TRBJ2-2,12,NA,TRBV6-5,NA,CASREMGGELFF,TGTGCCAGCAGGGAAATGGGCGGGGAGCTGTTTTTT
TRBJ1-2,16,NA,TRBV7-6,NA,CASSLATLDRYYGYTF,TGTGCCAGCAGCTTAGCGACCTTAGACAGGTACTATGGCTACACCTTC
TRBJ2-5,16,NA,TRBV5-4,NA,CASSFSFREWGETQYF,TGTGCCAGCAGCTTCAGCTTCCGGGAGTGGGGAGAGACCCAGTACTTC
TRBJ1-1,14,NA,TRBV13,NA,CASSSQGWNTEAFF,TGTGCCAGCAGCTCCCAGGGGTGGAACACTGAAGCTTTCTTT
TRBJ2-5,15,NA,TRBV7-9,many,CASSAPSRAKETQYF,TGTGCCAGCAGCGCCCCTTCTAGGGCCAAGGAGACCCAGTACTTC
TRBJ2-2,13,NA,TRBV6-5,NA,CASSYEGVGELFF,TGTGCCAGCAGTTATGAGGGGGTGGGGGAGCTGTTTTTT
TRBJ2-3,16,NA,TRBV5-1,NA,CASSLVGQPSTDTQYF,TGCGCCAGCAGCTTGGTAGGACAGCCTAGCACAGATACGCAGTATTTT
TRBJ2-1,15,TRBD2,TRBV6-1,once,CASSESAGGPGEQFF,TGTGCCAGCAGTGAATCGGCGGGAGGGCCTGGAGAGCAGTTCTTC